This T cell receptor (beta chain) was identified during a study of T cell repertoires in cytomegalovirus infection. For the study at large: Well-studied HLA-B-restricted epitopes and recently identified HLA-C-restricted epitopes of CMV were both used in the study. From public TCR beta signatures came an indication of both CMV infection and matching HLA type.

Study findings and constraints: The study found HLA-C-restricted CMV-specific TCR beta clonotypes dominating the ex vivo response. There were carriers of CMV plus the relevant HLA, and cumulative public TCR beta family frequency identified them.

CDR1 is MNHNY, CDR2 SVGAGI, per germline (reference sequence). Trimming pared 5 bases from V and 0 bases from J, leaving 23 bases between. This CDR3 region has 19 residues. TCRdb recomputed calls from the reads with MiXCR, one row per CDR3 protein. Of 110,000 or so distinct CDR3 sequences in the sample, around 29% were seen once. Details on this clonotype: Its antigen is as yet unknown.

The receptor was derived from a human donor in good health (CMV status not recorded). Some clones in this sample may be carry-over from other donors' samples. The chain has TRBV6-6 and TRBJ2-1, with a weak D call TRBD2 (5 bases). Sequences were derived from CD8+ T cells from cultured PBMCs, sampled from culture after CMV antigen stimulation. CDR3 DNA: TGTGCCAGCAGTGCGACGGGAAGAAGACCCCCCAACTCCTACAATGAGCAGTTCTTC. As protein: CASSATGRRPPNSYNEQFF.